The 22 T cell receptor beta chains below come from one sample, sequenced in a study of blood T cell repertoires in COVID-19. Sequencing used immunoSEQ multiplex PCR; TCRdb keeps in-frame clones, though not all of them. The sample has approximately 31,000 clones, approximately 91% seen once. Sequences were obtained from peripheral blood. These receptors were obtained from a human donor with active COVID-19. The donor label of this sample is uncertain.

This clone was observed a single time. J is TRBJ1-4 and V is TRBV4-1, with a possible D match to TRBD1 (5 bases). The CDR3 extends over 16 amino acids. The V end lost 0 bases, the J end lost 2 bases, and 10 bases lay between the germline ends. Per germline, CDR1 MGHRA and CDR2 YSYEKL. The CDR3 region has the DNA TGCGCCAGCAGCCAAGATCGCAGGGTTACTAATGAAAAACTGTTTTTT. Translation gives CASSQDRRVTNEKLFF.

The chain recombines TRBV27 with TRBJ2-7; TRBD1 might be the D (6 bases). This CDR3 is 15 amino acids long. Germline values: CDR1 MNHEY, CDR2 SMNVEV (reference sequence). The V gene lost 5 bases and the J gene lost 3 bases, with 17 bases spanning the gap. The CDR3 here is CASSLSGTPFYEQYF. The CDR3, as DNA: TGTGCCAGCAGTCTCTCCGGGACACCCTTCTACGAGCAGTACTTC.

The rearrangement uses TRBV27 and TRBJ2-1; a possible D gene is TRBD2 (7 bases). The CDR3 extends over 14 amino acids. Trimming shortened V by 4 bases and J by 7 bases, and 14 bases separated the two germline ends. CDR1 and CDR2 (germline): MNHEY, SMNVEV (reference sequence). The DNA of the CDR3 is TGTGCCAGCAGTTATCAGGGGCGGGGGAATGAGCAGTTCTTC. It codes for CASSYQGRGNEQFF.

The J gene is TRBJ1-1, the V gene TRBV19, with 9 bases lining up with TRBD1. J gave up 1 base and V 7 bases, and 10 bases lay outside the gene matches. CDR3 size: 16 residues. Germline CDR1 is LNHDA and CDR2 is SQIVND (reference sequence). The CDR3 nucleotides read TGTGCCAGTAAGGTCCAGACAGGGGGGCCGAACACTGAAGCTTTCTTT. This sequence encodes CASKVQTGGPNTEAFF. The variable domain in full, with the rest retrieved from reference TRBV19 and TRBJ1-1, is DGGITQSPKYLFRKEGQNVTLSCEQNLNHDAMYWYRQDPGQGLRLIYYSQIVNDFQKGDIAEGYSVSREKKESFPLTVTSAQKNPTAFYLCASKVQTGGPNTEAFFGQGTRLTVV.

The chain is built from TRBV5-6 and TRBJ1-6; D unclear. V lost 4 bases to trimming and J lost 8 bases, with 4 bases between them. Germline assignment: CDR1 SGHDT and CDR2 YYEEEE. The CDR3 totals 11 residues. CDR3 amino acids: CASSRDSPLHF. The CDR3 DNA sequence: TGTGCCAGCAGCCGAGATTCACCCCTCCACTTT.

This chain links TRBV6-2 or TRBV6-3 with TRBJ2-2; D not certain. The CDR3 covers 14 residues. V was cut by 3 bases and J by 1 base, with 6 bases left in between. Germline CDR1 reads MNHEY; CDR2 reads SVGEGT. In nucleotides, the CDR3 is TGTGCCAGCAGTTATAAGAGGAACACCGGGGAGCTGTTTTTT. As protein: CASSYKRNTGELFF.

The J gene is TRBJ1-2, the V gene TRBV3-1 (or the pseudogene TRBV3-2); D is possibly TRBD1 (5 bases). Germline V CDR1 and CDR2: LGHDT, YNNKEL (reference sequence). V was cut by 0 bases and J by 0 bases, with 11 bases left in between. The CDR3 covers 16 residues. CDR3 DNA sequence: TGTGCCAGCAGCCAAGATCTGGGGGGAGCTAACTATGGCTACACCTTC. This translates into CASSQDLGGANYGYTF.

The V gene is TRBV6-2 or TRBV6-3, the J gene TRBJ1-1; D uncertain. The CDR3 totals 12 residues. Trimming stripped 4 bases from V and 4 bases from J, with 7 bases between. Germline CDR1 MNHEY, CDR2 SVGEGT. CDR3 nucleotides: TGTGCCAGCAGTTCTTGGCCCACTGAAGCTTTCTTT. It codes for CASSSWPTEAFF.

The CDR3 coding sequence is TGTGCCAGCAGTTTAGGACAGGGGGCAGAAGCTTTCTTT. It translates to CASSLGQGAEAFF. The chain recombines TRBV12-3 or TRBV12-4 with TRBJ1-1; 10 positions agree with TRBD1. V lost 1 base to trimming and J lost 8 bases; unmatched junction nucleotides: 1. The CDR3 has 13 amino acids.

This rearrangement joins TRBV11-2 to TRBJ2-2; possible D gene TRBD2, 6 bases. V was shortened by 4 bases and J by 6 bases, with 18 bases between the two germline ends. The CDR3 totals 16 residues. Germline values: CDR1 SGHAT, CDR2 FQNNGV. CDR3: CASSSGVGFMSGELFF. CDR3 DNA: TGTGCCAGCAGCTCGGGGGTAGGGTTTATGTCCGGGGAGCTGTTTTTT.

The chain couples TRBV18 to TRBJ1-1, with a possible D match to TRBD1 (5 bases). V lost 3 bases and J 0 bases, leaving 20 bases between the germline ends. The length of the CDR3 is 18 residues. Germline assignment: CDR1 KGHSH and CDR2 LQKENI. This CDR3 is CASSPRGGVSKMNTEAFF. The CDR3 DNA reads as TGTGCCAGCTCACCCCGGGGGGGAGTAAGTAAGATGAACACTGAAGCTTTCTTT.

This rearrangement joins TRBV13 to TRBJ2-4; possibly TRBD1 for D (6 bases). CDR1 is PRHDT, CDR2 FYEKMQ, per germline (reference sequence). The ends were cut back, 8 bases at V and 8 bases at J, with 13 bases in the middle. The CDR3 extends over 12 amino acids. The CDR3 loop reads CASDRGGDIQYF. The DNA of the CDR3 is TGTGCCAGCGATCGAGGGGGTGACATTCAGTACTTC.

This chain links TRBV6-6 with TRBJ2-3; 8 bases map to TRBD2. Trimming cost V 6 bases and J 3 bases; bases outside gene matches: 5. The CDR3 is made up of 14 amino acids. Germline-derived CDR1 and CDR2 are MNHNY and SVGAGI (reference sequence). CDR3 bases: TGTGCCAGCAGCCTGGGACTAGTTACAGATACGCAGTATTTT. Encoded protein: CASSLGLVTDTQYF.

This clone was seen more than once but under ten times. V gene TRBV2 combines with J gene TRBJ1-3; the D gene is possibly TRBD1 (5 bases). The CDR3 is 17 residues long. Germline V CDR1 and CDR2: SNHLY, FYNNEI. Trimming took 1 base from V and 0 from J, leaving 13 bases between them. The CDR3 protein is CASSEGGRPFSGNTIYF. CDR3 in DNA: TGTGCCAGCAGTGAAGGGGGCAGGCCATTCTCTGGAAACACCATATATTTT.

The chain couples TRBV19 to TRBJ1-4; D possibly corresponds to TRBD1 (5 bases). Germline V gene lookup returns CDR1 LNHDA and CDR2 SQIVND (reference sequence). V was clipped by 5 bases and J by 7 bases, with 17 bases between them. The CDR3 spans 15 residues. CDR3 region: CASSPQASWGEKLFF. The CDR3 nucleotides read TGTGCCAGTAGTCCACAGGCTTCTTGGGGTGAAAAACTGTTTTTT.

The genes are TRBV27 and TRBJ2-5; D not resolved. CDR3 size: 14 residues. Trimming removed 6 bases from V and 2 bases from J, with 13 bases in between. Germline CDR1 and CDR2: MNHEY and SMNVEV (reference sequence). DNA for the CDR3: TGTGCCAGCAGCCACCTTCTAGATCAAGAGACCCAGTACTTC. This sequence encodes CASSHLLDQETQYF.

The V call is TRBV6-5, the J call TRBJ1-2, with D tentatively TRBD1 (6 bases). Germline V gene data show CDR1 as MNHEY and CDR2 as SVGAGI. This CDR3 spans 15 amino acids. Trimming took off 5 bases at V and 4 bases at J, with 17 bases between the two ends. The CDR3, as DNA: TGTGCCAGCAGTATACTCAGGGGTCCCTCCTATGGCTACACCTTC. This sequence encodes CASSILRGPSYGYTF.

This chain joins TRBV7-2 and TRBJ2-2; 7 nucleotides match TRBD1. Unmatched junction bases numbered 2, after V lost 3 bases and J lost 1 base. The CDR3 runs 15 residues. Germline V CDR1 and CDR2: SGHTA, FQGNSA. CDR3: CASSLTGWNTGELFF. The CDR3 DNA reads as TGTGCCAGCAGCTTGACAGGGTGGAACACCGGGGAGCTGTTTTTT.

V gene TRBV19 combines with J gene TRBJ1-2; the D gene is possibly TRBD1 (5 bases). The germline V gene has CDR1 LNHDA and CDR2 SQIVND (reference sequence). V shed 5 bases and J shed 6 bases, with 13 bases lying between them. The CDR3 length is 13 residues. The CDR3: CASSDGGRDGYTF. CDR3 sequence (DNA): TGTGCCAGTAGTGACGGGGGAAGAGATGGCTACACCTTC.

J is TRBJ2-5 and V is TRBV5-1, with 8 bases identical to TRBD2. This CDR3 comprises 16 residues. Germline assignment: CDR1 SGHRS and CDR2 YFSETQ. The V segment lost 0 bases and the J segment 7 bases; nucleotides outside the gene matches: 11. The CDR3 DNA sequence: TGCGCCAGCAGCTTGGGCGGGCTAGCGGGCCCGGGGACCCAGTACTTC. Translating it yields CASSLGGLAGPGTQYF.

J is TRBJ1-1 and V is TRBV6-2 or TRBV6-3; D remains ambiguous. This CDR3 has 14 residues. Germline V CDR1 and CDR2: MNHEY, SVGEGT. V was clipped by 0 bases and J by 3 bases, with 8 bases between them. The CDR3 protein is CASSYSSGHTEAFF. The DNA for the CDR3 is TGTGCCAGCAGTTACTCGAGTGGGCACACTGAAGCTTTCTTT.

The count of this clone is one. The V call is TRBV7-8, the J call TRBJ1-4; 8 bases line up with TRBD1. CDR3 length: 17 residues. Germline trimming cut 0 bases from V and 7 bases from J; bases unmatched to any gene: 10. Germline assignment: CDR1 SGHVS and CDR2 FQNEAQ. The CDR3 nucleotides read TGTGCCAGCAGCTTAGCGACTACAGGGGGAGTAAGTGAAAAACTGTTTTTT. The encoded protein is CASSLATTGGVSEKLFF.